Below, 16 T cell receptor beta chains from the same sample are listed, as sequenced in a study of blood T cells in healthy people across ages. The second PCR ran about 6 to 12 cycles with a sample-barcoded 5' primer and J-beta primers. TCRdb re-called the 5' RACE reads through MiXCR, storing one row per CDR3 protein. Of under 1,100,000 distinct CDR3 sequences listed, approximately 25% are singletons. Another study also made use of these data, one on T cells of mothers and their children.

Sequenced input: blood. The receptor set was obtained from a girl aged 2-10 years in good health.

The sample holds a few counts of this clonotype. The junction does not match germline at one end; this may be a read error. The chain's CDR3 is CSVEGAGVSHNEQFF. In DNA, the CDR3 is TGCAGCGTTGAAGGTGCAGGGGTCTCCCACAATGAGCAGTTCTTC. J is TRBJ2-1 and V is TRBV29-1; possibly TRBD1 for D (6 bases). CDR1 is SQVTM, CDR2 ANQGSEA, per germline. This CDR3 is 15 amino acids long.

This clonotype was detected only a few times. This rearrangement joins TRBV14 to TRBJ1-2; no definite D call. CDR3 size: 17 residues. Germline V gives CDR1 SGHDN, CDR2 FVKESK. Trimming left V 0 bases short and J 1 base short, with 15 bases between. The DNA for the CDR3 is TGTGCCAGCAGCCAAGAAAGGATTCGCAGCTTTAACTATGGCTACACCTTC. Amino acids: CASSQERIRSFNYGYTF.

The chain couples TRBV20-1 to TRBJ2-2, with D unresolved. This CDR3 comprises 14 residues. The germline V gene has CDR1 DFQATT and CDR2 SNEGSKA (reference sequence). V was cut by 3 bases and J by 4 bases, with 12 bases left in between. CDR3 DNA: TGCAGTGCTAGTTCCCGAACAACCACCGGGGAGCTGTTTTTT. Protein: CSASSRTTTGELFF.

The chain links TRBV29-1 to TRBJ2-5; 8 bases match TRBD2. The DNA end is more similar to TRBJ2-1, so the J call may be wrong. Germline lookup yields CDR1 SQVTM and CDR2 ANQGSEA. The CDR3 has 11 amino acids. The CDR3 DNA reads as TGCAGCGTTGAAGAGCGGGGGGTGCAGTTCTTC. It translates to CSVEERGVQFF.

In its sample, this clonotype was seen once. The V call is TRBV11-2, the J call TRBJ1-3, with D possibly TRBD1 on 5 matching bases. CDR1 and CDR2 (germline): SGHAT, FQNNGV. This CDR3 has 15 residues. Trimming removed 4 bases at V and 3 bases at J, with 13 bases between. The CDR3 nucleotides are TGTGCCAGCAGCTATAATTCCAGGGATGGAAACACCATATATTTT. The encoded protein is CASSYNSRDGNTIYF.

V gene TRBV20-1 combines with J gene TRBJ2-3, with TRBD2 matching 8 bases. CDR1 is DFQATT, CDR2 SNEGSKA, per germline (reference sequence). The CDR3 contains 16 residues. Trimming at V came to 4 bases and at J to 2 bases, leaving 11 bases not matched to a gene. The CDR3 bases are TGCAGTGCTATCCCCCCGGGAGGGTCGTACACAGATACGCAGTATTTT. Protein product: CSAIPPGGSYTDTQYF.

The genes are TRBV20-1 and TRBJ2-5; no clear D gene. With 0 bases removed from V and 4 bases from J, the gap between germline ends came to 15 bases. CDR3 length: 15 amino acids. CDR1 and CDR2 (germline): DFQATT, SNEGSKA (reference sequence). The CDR3 DNA reads TGCAGTGCTAGAGATTTGGGCCTTCACTTAGAGACCCAGTACTTC. Translation: CSARDLGLHLETQYF.

V usage is TRBV9 and J usage is TRBJ1-4; D gene uncertain. Deletions cut 1 base from V and 10 bases from J, with 11 bases between. The CDR3 extends over 13 amino acids. Germline V gene lookup returns CDR1 SGDLS and CDR2 YYNGEE. The CDR3 DNA is TGTGCCAGCAGCGTATTGAGATATGGAAAACTGTTTTTT. It codes for CASSVLRYGKLFF.

J is TRBJ2-7 and V is TRBV3-1, with D uncertain. The germline V and J ends were trimmed by 4 bases and 4 bases, with 14 bases remaining between them. Germline values: CDR1 LGHDT, CDR2 YNNKEL (reference sequence). The CDR3 has 14 residues. CDR3 DNA: TGTGCCAGCAGCCTCCGACCTGGGCTTTACGAGCAGTACTTC. Amino acids: CASSLRPGLYEQYF.

In this sample, this clonotype turned up a few times. The rearrangement links TRBV27 to TRBJ2-2, with D possibly TRBD2 on 5 matching bases. Germline V CDR1 and CDR2: MNHEY, SMNVEV (reference sequence). V was clipped by 0 bases and J by 6 bases, with 14 bases between them. This CDR3 comprises 16 residues. DNA of the CDR3: TGTGCCAGCAGTTTATCCGGTACGACTAAATCCGGGGAGCTGTTTTTT. This gives the protein CASSLSGTTKSGELFF.

This clonotype was seen a handful of times. The gene calls are TRBV19 and TRBJ1-4; D perhaps matches TRBD1 (5 bases). V shed 6 bases and J shed 7 bases, with 12 bases lying between them. Germline V CDR1 and CDR2: LNHDA, SQIVND (reference sequence). This CDR3 is 13 amino acids long. For the CDR3, the DNA is TGTGCCAGTAGAGGGACTACGACTGAAAAACTGTTTTTT. This encodes CASRGTTTEKLFF. Looking up the rest from reference TRBV19 and TRBJ1-4 gives the full variable domain: DGGITQSPKYLFRKEGQNVTLSCEQNLNHDAMYWYRQDPGQGLRLIYYSQIVNDFQKGDIAEGYSVSREKKESFPLTVTSAQKNPTAFYLCASRGTTTEKLFFGSGTQLSVL.

This clonotype has just a few counts. The chain employs TRBV28 and TRBJ2-5; D may match TRBD1 or TRBD2 (7 bases each). The last part of the DNA fits TRBJ2-1 better; the J call may be wrong. This CDR3 spans 15 amino acids. The germline CDR1 and CDR2 sequences are MDHEN and SYDVKM. CDR3 sequence (DNA): TGTGCCAGCAGCCGACGACAGGGAAGGGGGGGTGAGCAGTTCTTC. This translates into CASSRRQGRGGEQFF.

The chain is built from TRBV5-1 and TRBJ2-4; possibly TRBD1 or TRBD2 for D (5 bases each). CDR1 is SGHRS, CDR2 YFSETQ, per germline. The V gene lost 0 bases and the J gene lost 8 bases, with 12 bases spanning the gap. There are 14 residues in the CDR3. In nucleotides, the CDR3 is TGCGCCAGCAGCTTGGACTCCCGAGGGGACATTCAGTACTTC. Amino acids: CASSLDSRGDIQYF. Using reference TRBV5-1 and TRBJ2-4 for the parts outside the CDR3, the full variable domain is KAGVTQTPRYLIKTRGQQVTLSCSPISGHRSVSWYQQTPGQGLQFLFEYFSETQRNKGNFPGRFSGRQFSNSRSEMNVSTLELGDSALYLCASSLDSRGDIQYFGAGTRLSVL.

V gene TRBV4-2 combines with J gene TRBJ1-1; possible D gene TRBD1, 5 bases. Germline V gene data show CDR1 as LGHNA and CDR2 as YNFKEQ. V gave up 3 bases and J gave up 3 bases, with 8 bases separating them. CDR3 size: 13 residues. CDR3 in DNA: TGTGCCAGCAGCCATGGGGGGGACACTGAAGCTTTCTTT. This gives the protein CASSHGGDTEAFF.

The sample holds a few counts of this clonotype. The chain is built from TRBV4-1 and TRBJ1-1, with D perhaps matching TRBD1 (6 bases). Trimming cost V 1 base and J 6 bases, with 15 bases left between them. From germline, CDR1 is MGHRA and CDR2 YSYEKL. The CDR3 length is 15 residues. The CDR3 loop is CASSQGGRGNPEAFF. In DNA form, the CDR3 reads TGCGCCAGCAGCCAAGGGGGGCGCGGGAATCCTGAAGCTTTCTTT.

This clonotype appeared a few times. This sequence joins TRBV29-1 and TRBJ2-5, with TRBD2 matching 7 bases. CDR1 SQVTM and CDR2 ANQGSEA come from the germline V gene. This CDR3 has 14 residues. With 6 bases clipped from V and 5 bases from J, the junction kept 12 bases outside the gene matches. CDR3 coding DNA: TGCAGCGTACTCGGGCGGGAGAGGGCGGAGACCCAGTACTTC. It encodes CSVLGRERAETQYF.